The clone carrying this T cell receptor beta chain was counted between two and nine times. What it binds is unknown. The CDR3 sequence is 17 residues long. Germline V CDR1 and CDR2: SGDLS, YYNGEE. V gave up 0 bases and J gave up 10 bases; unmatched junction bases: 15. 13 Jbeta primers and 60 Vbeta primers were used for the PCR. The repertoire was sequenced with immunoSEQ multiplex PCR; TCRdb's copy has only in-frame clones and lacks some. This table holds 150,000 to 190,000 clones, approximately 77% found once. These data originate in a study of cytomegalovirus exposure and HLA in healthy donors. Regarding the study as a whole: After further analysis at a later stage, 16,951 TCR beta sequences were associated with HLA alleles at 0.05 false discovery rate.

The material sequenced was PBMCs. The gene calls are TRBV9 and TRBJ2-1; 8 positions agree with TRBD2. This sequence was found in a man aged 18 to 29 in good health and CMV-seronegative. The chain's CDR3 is CASSVGGGSAGEEEQFF. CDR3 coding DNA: TGTGCCAGCAGCGTAGGGGGGGGATCAGCGGGAGAGGAAGAGCAGTTCTTC.